The 4 T cell receptor beta chains in this list originate from one sample, sequenced in a study of cytomegalovirus exposure and HLA in healthy donors. The PCR was carried out with 60 Vbeta primers and 13 Jbeta primers. The protocol was immunoSEQ multiplex PCR, while the TCRdb copy is restricted to in-frame clones and leaves out a portion. The data show 200,000 to 250,000 clones, approximately 82% seen once. Specimen: PBMCs. Source of these receptors: a woman in her thirties or forties in good health and CMV-seronegative.

This chain links TRBV6-5 with TRBJ1-2, with D possibly matching TRBD1 (6 bases). Germline lookup yields CDR1 MNHEY and CDR2 SVGAGI. The CDR3 consists of 15 residues. Trimming removed 4 bases at V and 8 bases at J, with 20 bases between. The chain's CDR3 is CASSSGEGHSEGYTF. In DNA form, the CDR3 reads TGTGCCAGCAGTTCTGGGGAGGGACATTCAGAGGGCTACACCTTC.

The genes are TRBV7-8 and TRBJ2-7, with D perhaps matching TRBD1 (5 bases). Germline-derived CDR1 and CDR2 are SGHVS and FQNEAQ. The length of the CDR3 is 16 residues. Trimming removed 5 bases from V and 5 bases from J, with 22 bases in between. CDR3: CASSRHLGQGKDEQYF. The CDR3 nucleotides read TGTGCCAGCAGCCGACACTTGGGGCAGGGTAAAGACGAGCAGTACTTC. The full variable domain, its missing parts supplied by reference TRBV7-8 and TRBJ2-7, is GAGVSQSPRYKVAKRGQDVALRCDPISGHVSLFWYQQALGQGPEFLTYFQNEAQLDKSGLPSDRFFAERPEGSVSTLKIQRTQQEDSAVYLCASSRHLGQGKDEQYFGPGTRLTVT.

This clone was observed a single time. The chain employs TRBV6-5 and TRBJ2-2; 10 nucleotides agree with TRBD1. J lost 6 bases, V lost 6 bases, and 7 bases had no gene match. Germline CDR1 is MNHEY and CDR2 is SVGAGI. The CDR3 totals 15 residues. The CDR3 DNA sequence: TGTGCCAGCAGCCGGGGACAGGGGACGGCCGGGGAGCTGTTTTTT. Protein sequence: CASSRGQGTAGELFF.

This clone was recorded once. The chain recombines TRBV28 with TRBJ1-1; D not resolved. The CDR3 is 16 residues long. V was cut by 4 bases and J by 0 bases, with 15 bases left in between. Germline loops: CDR1 MDHEN, CDR2 SYDVKM. CDR3 amino acids: CASSSERRLMNTEAFF. The CDR3 coding sequence is TGTGCCAGCAGTTCCGAGAGGCGTCTCATGAACACTGAAGCTTTCTTT.